The source of this T cell receptor beta chain is a study of Ad26.COV2.S vaccination and SARS-CoV-2 variants. Study details: Ad26.COV2.S shots went into the muscle once or twice, 56 days apart.

TCRdb's table, derived via immunoSEQ multiplex PCR, lists solely in-frame clones and lacks some. Altogether 510,000 or so clones are present, around 88% being singletons, with the ten largest covering around 13%. Treatment here: some 20 received Ad26.COV2.S at low or high dose, single or two shots; 5 received placebo; per-sample allocation not given. The study sampled participants on day 63 after the first vaccine or placebo injection. Germline values: CDR1 MGHRA, CDR2 YSYEKL. Trimming took 2 bases from V and 12 from J, leaving 17 bases between them. This CDR3 is 14 amino acids long. The rearrangement uses TRBV4-1 and TRBJ2-1; either TRBD1 or TRBD2 may fit D (5 bases each). This sequence was found in a person between 18 and 60 years old who received the Ad26.COV2.S COVID-19 vaccine or a placebo. Material: peripheral blood, obtained in a trial of Ad26.COV2.S vaccine versus placebo. The CDR3, as DNA: TGCGCCAGCAGCCAACTTCTACGGGGTGGGGCGCAGTTCTTC. Amino acids: CASSQLLRGGAQFF.